This is a list of T cell receptor beta chains from one sample in a study of shared clonotypes between healthy human individuals. Profiled with immunoSEQ multiplex PCR; TCRdb holds only in-frame clones, not every one. The repertoire holds around 2.5 million clones, with roughly 93% as singletons. Sequences were obtained from naive CD4+ T cells from PBMCs. Receptor source: a man aged 18 to 29 in good health. Some clones in this sample may be carry-over from other donors' samples. Both conserved end residues are part of each CDR3. The D gene is left open where the match is weak. Clone sizes are given selectively: once, few, many, or a class where the clone is expanded.

- 15 TRBJ1-1 TRBV19 - CASSKGQIMNTEAFF TGTGCCAGTAGTAAAGGTCAGATTATGAACACTGAAGCTTTCTTT
- 13 TRBJ2-5 TRBV6-5 - CASSYSGAETQYF TGTGCCAGCAGTTACTCCGGAGCGGAGACCCAGTACTTC
- 17 TRBJ1-4 TRBV11-2 - CASSALWAAATNEKLFF TGTGCCAGCAGCGCCCTCTGGGCAGCTGCAACTAATGAAAAACTGTTTTTT
- 16 TRBJ1-4 TRBV5-4 - CASSLAGTGINEKLFF TGTGCCAGCAGCTTGGCGGGGACGGGGATTAATGAAAAACTGTTTTTT
few 15 TRBJ1-5 TRBV4-2 - CASSHTSQGHQPQHF TGTGCCAGCAGCCACACTAGTCAGGGGCATCAGCCCCAGCATTTT
- 16 TRBJ2-5 TRBV5-1 TRBD2 CASSLSVGGSGETQYF TGCGCCAGCAGCTTGTCGGTGGGCGGGAGCGGGGAGACCCAGTACTTC
- 14 TRBJ2-7 TRBV27 TRBD2 CASSFRLAGMEQYF TGTGCCAGCAGTTTTCGACTAGCGGGAATGGAGCAGTACTTC
- 13 TRBJ2-3 TRBV4-2 - CASSPDRGDTQYF TGTGCCAGCAGCCCTGACCGGGGCGATACGCAGTATTTT
- 13 TRBJ2-7 TRBV29-1 TRBD2 CSAKGLAINEQYF TGCAGCGCGAAAGGACTAGCAATTAACGAGCAGTACTTC
- 19 TRBJ2-4 TRBV7-2 - CASSPTYNQGGRAKNIQYF TGTGCCAGCAGCCCTACTTATAACCAGGGCGGGCGAGCCAAAAACATTCAGTACTTC
- 14 TRBJ1-2 TRBV6-5 TRBD1 CASSRTGGNYGYTF TGTGCCAGCAGTCGTACAGGGGGTAACTATGGCTACACCTTC
- 13 TRBJ2-7 TRBV5-1 - CASSLDKDYEQYF TGCGCCAGCAGCTTGGACAAAGACTACGAGCAGTACTTC
- 14 TRBJ2-5 TRBV7-2 TRBD2 CASSPSGTQETQYF TGTGCCAGCAGCCCAAGCGGGACCCAAGAGACCCAGTACTTC
- 13 TRBJ2-5 TRBV27 TRBD1 CASRSTGGETQYF TGTGCCAGCAGGTCGACAGGGGGGGAGACCCAGTACTTC
- 15 TRBJ2-3 TRBV5-5 TRBD1 CASSLGGQSTDTQYF TGTGCCAGCAGCTTGGGGGGACAGAGCACAGATACGCAGTATTTT
- 15 TRBJ2-1 TRBV5-4 - CASSLSGPSYNEQFF TGTGCCAGCAGCTTGAGCGGGCCCTCCTACAATGAGCAGTTCTTC
- 13 TRBJ2-3 TRBV28 - CASRGRPTDTQYF TGTGCCAGCAGGGGGAGGCCCACAGATACGCAGTATTTT
- 16 TRBJ2-7 TRBV27 TRBD1 CASSPQGARARDEQYF TGTGCCAGCAGCCCACAGGGGGCTAGGGCCCGTGACGAGCAGTACTTC
- 15 TRBJ2-7 TRBV7-2 TRBD2 CASSLRSGSRREQYF TGTGCCAGCAGCTTAAGGAGCGGGAGTCGTCGGGAGCAGTACTTC
- 12 TRBJ2-5 TRBV6-5 - CASSYGRETQYF TGTGCCAGCAGTTACGGTCGGGAGACCCAGTACTTC
- 12 TRBJ2-7 TRBV28 - CASSSDYYEQYF TGTGCCAGCAGTTCCGATTACTACGAGCAGTACTTC
- 15 TRBJ2-1 TRBV5-4 - CASSLSPSSYNEQFF TGTGCCAGCAGCTTGAGTCCTAGTTCCTACAATGAGCAGTTCTTC
- 14 TRBJ2-1 TRBV19 TRBD1 CASRPRQGNNEQFF TGTGCCAGTAGGCCCCGACAGGGGAACAATGAGCAGTTCTTC
- 15 TRBJ2-7 TRBV11-2 - CASSLIALPADEQYF TGTGCCAGCAGCCTGATTGCCCTTCCTGCGGACGAGCAGTACTTC
- 17 TRBJ2-1 TRBV5-5 - CASSTGKAVDWINEQFF TGTGCCAGCAGCACGGGAAAAGCGGTCGACTGGATCAATGAGCAGTTCTTC